The 24 T cell receptor beta chains below all came from one sample that was sequenced in a study of siplizumab effects on memory and regulatory T cells. Assay: immunoSEQ multiplex PCR; the TCRdb copy retains only in-frame clones and omits some. The sample has more than 85,000 clones; about 93% are singletons. Material for sequencing was CD4+ T cells sorted from blood. Receptors were obtained from a human donor in good health.

The rearrangement links TRBV11-3 to TRBJ2-1; D possibly corresponds to TRBD2 (6 bases). The V gene's germline CDR1 is SGHNT and CDR2 YENEEA. V lost 1 base, J lost 12 bases, and 7 bases lay in between. This CDR3 has 11 amino acids. The CDR3 sequence: CASSLAGRQFF. CDR3 coding DNA: TGTGCCAGCAGCTTAGCCGGGAGGCAGTTCTTC. The variable domain in full, completed from reference TRBV11-3 and TRBJ2-1, reads EAGVVQSPRYKIIEKKQPVAFWCNPISGHNTLYWYLQNLGQGPELLIRYENEEAVDDSQLPKDRFSAERLKGVDSTLKIQPAELGDSAVYLCASSLAGRQFFGPGTRLTVL.

The chain joins TRBV11-2 to TRBJ1-2, with D perhaps matching TRBD1 (5 bases). The CDR3 contains 13 residues. Trimming removed 5 bases from V and 4 bases from J, with 11 bases in between. Looked up from germline, CDR1 is SGHAT and CDR2 is FQNNGV. CDR3 sequence (DNA): TGTGCCAGCAGCCCGGGACGGATCTATGGCTACACCTTC. As protein: CASSPGRIYGYTF.

The V call is TRBV19, the J call TRBJ2-1; 13 nucleotides match TRBD2. The CDR3 length is 20 residues. CDR1 is LNHDA, CDR2 SQIVND, per germline (reference sequence). Trimming removed 6 bases from V and 2 bases from J; junction bases left unmatched: 16. The CDR3 sequence: CASSTSRTSGRIPPYNEQFF. The CDR3 nucleotides are TGTGCCAGTAGCACATCACGGACTAGCGGGAGAATCCCCCCCTACAATGAGCAGTTCTTC. Full variable domain (remainder filled in from reference TRBV19 and TRBJ2-1): DGGITQSPKYLFRKEGQNVTLSCEQNLNHDAMYWYRQDPGQGLRLIYYSQIVNDFQKGDIAEGYSVSREKKESFPLTVTSAQKNPTAFYLCASSTSRTSGRIPPYNEQFFGPGTRLTVL.

The chain couples TRBV20-1 to TRBJ2-7; D ambiguous. Looked up from germline, CDR1 is DFQATT and CDR2 is SNEGSKA (reference sequence). V gave up 5 bases and J gave up 3 bases, with 8 bases separating them. The CDR3 covers 11 residues. CDR3: CSAGLLYEQYF. CDR3 DNA: TGCAGTGCTGGATTGCTCTACGAGCAGTACTTC.

The chain employs TRBV5-1 and TRBJ2-1; TRBD1 is a possible D gene (5 bases). This CDR3 comprises 11 residues. The V end was cut by 6 bases, the J end by 6 bases, with 7 bases between. Germline V gene lookup returns CDR1 SGHRS and CDR2 YFSETQ. The CDR3 DNA sequence: TGCGCCAGCACTAGGGGCAATGAGCAGTTCTTC. This codes for CASTRGNEQFF.

This clone has more than one count but fewer than ten. The genes are TRBV28 and TRBJ1-1, with D uncertain. CDR1 MDHEN and CDR2 SYDVKM come from the germline V gene. The ends were cut back, 7 bases at V and 3 bases at J, with 3 bases in the middle. The CDR3 loop spans 10 amino acids. The CDR3 sequence: CASIDTEAFF. DNA of the CDR3: TGTGCCAGCATCGACACTGAAGCTTTCTTT.

Written as DNA, the CDR3 is TGTGCCAGTGCCAGGGACTCTGGAAACACCATATATTTT. Protein sequence: CASARDSGNTIYF. The rearrangement links TRBV27 to TRBJ1-3; possible D gene TRBD1, 5 bases. CDR3 length: 13 residues. V shed 9 bases and J shed 0 bases, with 9 bases lying between them. Germline assignment: CDR1 MNHEY and CDR2 SMNVEV (reference sequence).

V and J are TRBV7-9 and TRBJ2-5; a weak D match, TRBD1 (5 bases). The CDR3 covers 13 residues. Trimming stripped 3 bases from V and 10 bases from J, with 15 bases between. Germline CDR1 SEHNR, CDR2 FQNEAQ (reference sequence). CDR3 amino acids: CASSLGQGINQYF. The DNA of the CDR3 is TGTGCCAGCAGCTTGGGGCAGGGAATCAACCAGTACTTC.

The gene calls are TRBV7-6 and TRBJ2-1; TRBD2 aligns across 7 bases. The CDR3 spans 15 residues. In germline, CDR1 is SGHVS, CDR2 FNYEAQ. Unmatched junction bases numbered 5, after V lost 1 base and J lost 5 bases. The CDR3 sequence is CASSLGGRAHNEQFF. The CDR3 coding sequence is TGTGCCAGCAGCTTAGGTGGGAGGGCCCACAATGAGCAGTTCTTC.

The chain carries TRBV28 and TRBJ2-1; 7 bases align to TRBD2. J was trimmed by 0 bases and V by 7 bases; bases with no gene match: 15. Germline loops: CDR1 MDHEN, CDR2 SYDVKM. This CDR3 is built from 18 residues. The CDR3 sequence is CASTASGSRPISYNEQFF. The CDR3 coding sequence is TGTGCCAGCACCGCTAGCGGTTCTCGTCCTATCTCCTACAATGAGCAGTTCTTC.

This clone has more than one count but fewer than ten. J is TRBJ1-2 and V is TRBV5-1; D might be TRBD1 (5 bases). In germline, CDR1 is SGHRS, CDR2 YFSETQ. There are 14 residues in the CDR3. The V end lost 0 bases, the J end lost 8 bases, and 14 bases lay between the germline ends. CDR3 bases: TGCGCCAGCAGCTTGGAAGGGGCTGGTGCAGGCTACACCTTC. As protein: CASSLEGAGAGYTF.

V and J are TRBV28 and TRBJ2-1; a possible D gene is TRBD1 (6 bases). The CDR3 totals 13 residues. V dropped 10 bases and J dropped 7 bases, with 17 bases sitting between them. Germline V gives CDR1 MDHEN, CDR2 SYDVKM. CDR3 in DNA: TGTGCCATCCGTGAACAGGGTGGGAATGAGCAGTTCTTC. This gives the protein CAIREQGGNEQFF.

J is TRBJ1-2 and V is TRBV27; TRBD1 matches at 8 bases. The V segment lost 5 bases and the J segment 4 bases; nucleotides outside the gene matches: 12. Germline-derived CDR1 and CDR2 are MNHEY and SMNVEV (reference sequence). The CDR3 is 16 amino acids. The CDR3 spells CASSAGQGFFSYGYTF. The CDR3, as DNA: TGTGCCAGCAGTGCAGGACAGGGATTTTTTTCCTATGGCTACACCTTC.

This clone was detected a few times. The V call is TRBV19, the J call TRBJ1-1; D remains ambiguous. Germline assignment: CDR1 LNHDA and CDR2 SQIVND (reference sequence). The V end lost 7 bases, the J end lost 1 base, and 10 bases lay between the germline ends. The CDR3 contains 13 residues. The CDR3 DNA reads TGTGCCAGTACCTCAGGACCGAACACTGAAGCTTTCTTT. Translating it yields CASTSGPNTEAFF.

This clone was detected once. V is TRBV5-1 and J is TRBJ2-7; D perhaps matches TRBD2 (6 bases). The germline CDR1 and CDR2 sequences are SGHRS and YFSETQ. This CDR3 is built from 16 residues. V dropped 1 base and J dropped 4 bases, with 18 bases sitting between them. In nucleotides, the CDR3 is TGCGCCAGCAGCTTGCAGGCGGGCGGGATGGCGTACGAGCAGTACTTC. Protein: CASSLQAGGMAYEQYF.

CDR3 region: CSVVHRAQETQYF. The CDR3 DNA is TGCAGCGTTGTTCACAGGGCCCAAGAGACCCAGTACTTC. V usage is TRBV29-1 and J usage is TRBJ2-5; D might be TRBD1 (6 bases). V gave up 4 bases and J gave up 1 base, with 10 bases separating them. Germline values: CDR1 SQVTM, CDR2 ANQGSEA. The CDR3 runs 13 residues. The whole variable domain, filled in from reference TRBV29-1 and TRBJ2-5, reads SAVISQKPSRDICQRGTSLTIQCQVDSQVTMMFWYRQQPGQSLTLIATANQGSEATYESGFVIDKFPISRPNLTFSTLTVSNMSPEDSSIYLCSVVHRAQETQYFGPGTRLLVL.

This sequence joins TRBV25-1 and TRBJ2-1; D gene ambiguous. Germline V gives CDR1 MGHDK, CDR2 SYGVNS. The V end was cut by 1 base, the J end by 14 bases, with 9 bases between. CDR3 size: 11 residues. CDR3 coding DNA: TGTGCCAGCAGTGAATTAGGTGGGGAGTTCTTC. It codes for CASSELGGEFF.

The chain has TRBV7-2 and TRBJ1-1, with TRBD1 identical over 7 bases. The CDR3 is 15 residues long. CDR1 is SGHTA, CDR2 FQGNSA, per germline. The ends lost 3 bases at V and 5 bases at J; junction bases unmatched: 9. The CDR3 spells CASSFSTGVGTEAFF. DNA for the CDR3: TGTGCCAGCAGCTTTTCCACAGGGGTCGGAACTGAAGCTTTCTTT.

The chain recombines TRBV30 with TRBJ2-7; the match to TRBD1 covers 7 bases. V was pared by 3 bases and J by 0 bases, with 5 bases of the junction left unmatched. The V gene's germline CDR1 is GTSNPN and CDR2 SVGIG (reference sequence). The CDR3 consists of 14 residues. CDR3 amino acids: CAWRVTGSSYEQYF. DNA for the CDR3: TGTGCCTGGAGAGTGACAGGGAGCTCCTACGAGCAGTACTTC.

This clone has just one count. The chain uses TRBV7-3 and TRBJ2-3; a weak D match, TRBD2 (6 bases). CDR1 and CDR2 from the germline V gene are SGHTA and FQGTGA. CDR3 length: 12 amino acids. The V gene lost 2 bases and the J gene lost 10 bases, with 10 bases spanning the gap. This chain's CDR3 is CASSLVGGAQYF. The CDR3 nucleotides read TGTGCCAGCAGCTTAGTGGGAGGCGCGCAGTATTTT.

The V and J genes are TRBV27 and TRBJ2-1; 9 bases map to TRBD1. V was clipped by 5 bases and J by 5 bases; unmatched bases: 7. CDR3 size: 15 residues. Germline CDR1 MNHEY, CDR2 SMNVEV (reference sequence). DNA of the CDR3: TGTGCCAGCAGTCTTGGGACAGGGAGGGACAATGAGCAGTTCTTC. Encoded protein: CASSLGTGRDNEQFF.

This chain uses TRBV9 with TRBJ2-1, with D unresolved. The CDR3 has 16 amino acids. The germline V and J ends were trimmed by 0 bases and 1 base, with 11 bases remaining between them. CDR1 and CDR2 (germline): SGDLS, YYNGEE. The CDR3 loop is CASSVATSRSYNEQFF. The CDR3 DNA reads as TGTGCCAGCAGCGTAGCTACAAGTAGGTCCTACAATGAGCAGTTCTTC. The entire variable domain, with the rest obtained from reference TRBV9 and TRBJ2-1, is as follows: DSGVTQTPKHLITATGQRVTLRCSPRSGDLSVYWYQQSLDQGLQFLIQYYNGEERAKGNILERFSAQQFPDLHSELNLSSLELGDSALYFCASSVATSRSYNEQFFGPGTRLTVL.

This clone has just one count. The rearrangement joins TRBV11-3 to TRBJ2-7, with 10 bases lining up with TRBD1. V was clipped by 3 bases and J by 4 bases; unmatched bases: 6. Germline values: CDR1 SGHNT, CDR2 YENEEA. The CDR3 spans 15 residues. The CDR3 nucleotides are TGTGCCAGCAGCTTCGGACAGGGGGGCTCTTACGAGCAGTACTTC. This codes for CASSFGQGGSYEQYF.

The genes are TRBV7-8 and TRBJ2-7, with D unclear. This CDR3 region has 14 residues. Germline lookup yields CDR1 SGHVS and CDR2 FQNEAQ. The germline V and J ends were trimmed by 5 bases and 1 base, with 12 bases remaining between them. CDR3 residues: CASSLRRSSYEQYF. CDR3 DNA sequence: TGTGCCAGCAGCCTCCGAAGATCTTCCTACGAGCAGTACTTC.